These 27 T cell receptor beta chains came from one sample sequenced in a study of response to subunit inactivated influenza vaccine. TCRdb redid the calling of the RT-PCR reads with MiXCR, one entry per CDR3 protein. The sample has 550,000 to 800,000 distinct CDR3 sequences; approximately 15% are singletons. The sequences come from PBMCs from blood, collected 14 to 15 days before vaccination. These receptors were taken from a man in his fifties who received an inactivated influenza vaccine.

The chain joins TRBV14 to TRBJ2-7, with no clear D. From germline, CDR1 is SGHDN and CDR2 FVKESK. Trimming stripped 2 bases from V and 6 bases from J, with 17 bases between. The CDR3 extends over 15 amino acids. The CDR3 nucleotides are TGTGCCAGCAGCCAACTAGGGTGGTATCCCTCCGAGCAGTACTTC. Amino acids: CASSQLGWYPSEQYF.

In this sample, this clonotype turned up many times. CDR3 region: CASSDFESTEAFF. In DNA form, the CDR3 reads TGTGCCAGCAGTGATTTTGAGAGCACTGAAGCTTTCTTT. This chain links TRBV2 with TRBJ1-1; D gene ambiguous. The CDR3 runs 13 residues. Trimming pared 3 bases from V and 4 bases from J, leaving 9 bases between. Germline values: CDR1 SNHLY, CDR2 FYNNEI.

This clonotype was seen ten or more times. V and J are TRBV10-3 and TRBJ1-2; 9 nucleotides align to TRBD1. Germline-derived CDR1 and CDR2 are ENHRY and SYGVKD. This CDR3 is 17 amino acids long. V was pared by 5 bases and J by 4 bases, with 14 bases of the junction left unmatched. CDR3 in amino acids: CAISPGTGKEGGYGYTF. For the CDR3, the DNA is TGTGCCATCAGTCCCGGGACAGGGAAGGAAGGCGGCTATGGCTACACCTTC.

Ten or more counts support this clonotype. The V call is TRBV11-2, the J call TRBJ2-7, with D hard to call. The germline CDR1 and CDR2 sequences are SGHAT and FQNNGV. This CDR3 comprises 14 residues. V was trimmed by 1 base and J by 6 bases, leaving 13 bases between them. Written as DNA, the CDR3 is TGTGCCAGCAGCTTAGTGTCACAGATGGGCGAGCAGTACTTC. It is translated as CASSLVSQMGEQYF.

This clonotype has only a few counts. A junction end diverges from the germline sequence, so it may reflect a read error. This rearrangement joins TRBV9 to TRBJ2-3, with TRBD2 matching 8 bases. Looked up from germline, CDR1 is SGDLS and CDR2 is YYNGEE. The CDR3 totals 15 residues. The CDR3 is CASSVDEWGAGERNF. As DNA, the CDR3 is TGTGCCAGCAGCGTAGATGAGTGGGGAGCGGGAGAAAGAAATTTT.

The chain employs TRBV29-1 and TRBJ2-7; weak D call: TRBD1 (5 bases). The V gene's germline CDR1 is SQVTM and CDR2 ANQGSEA. V was cut by 4 bases and J by 3 bases, with 10 bases left in between. This CDR3 has 12 residues. CDR3 loop: CSVVGQSYEQYF. The CDR3 region has the DNA TGCAGCGTTGTTGGACAAAGCTACGAGCAGTACTTC.

Only a few counts were recorded for this clonotype. This sequence joins TRBV6-1 and TRBJ1-4; D gene unclear. The CDR3 runs to 15 residues. Trimming left V 1 base short and J 6 bases short, with 12 bases between. CDR1 is MNHNS, CDR2 SASEGT, per germline. The CDR3 region is CASSEGTLGDEKLFF. Written as DNA, the CDR3 is TGTGCCAGCAGTGAAGGGACCCTAGGCGATGAAAAACTGTTTTTT.

The CDR3 reads CASSLSGGLTGELFF. The DNA of the CDR3 is TGTGCCAGCAGCTTATCGGGGGGGCTCACCGGGGAGCTGTTTTTT. This chain joins TRBV7-9 and TRBJ2-2, with 8 nucleotides matching TRBD2. This CDR3 has 15 amino acids. Per the germline V gene, CDR1 is SEHNR and CDR2 is FQNEAQ (reference sequence). V lost 2 bases to trimming and J lost 4 bases; unmatched junction nucleotides: 3.

The rearrangement uses TRBV7-3 and TRBJ2-5; TRBD2 matches at 15 bases. The V gene end was trimmed by 5 bases and the J gene end by 5 bases; junction bases not matched to a gene: 9. In germline, CDR1 is SGHTA, CDR2 FQGTGA. The CDR3 has 17 residues. The CDR3 loop reads CASSAGLAGGLGETQYF. The CDR3 nucleotides read TGTGCCAGCAGCGCAGGACTAGCGGGAGGGCTAGGGGAGACCCAGTACTTC. The full variable domain, its missing parts supplied by reference TRBV7-3 and TRBJ2-5, is GAGVSQTPSNKVTEKGKYVELRCDPISGHTALYWYRQSLGQGPEFLIYFQGTGAADDSGLPNDRFFAVRPEGSVSTLKIQRTERGDSAVYLCASSAGLAGGLGETQYFGPGTRLLVL.

This rearrangement joins TRBV7-9 to TRBJ2-7; no firm D call. Looked up from germline, CDR1 is SEHNR and CDR2 is FQNEAQ (reference sequence). Trimming cost V 6 bases and J 6 bases, with 12 bases left between them. This CDR3 comprises 12 residues. The CDR3 region has the DNA TGTGCCAGCAGACTTGGGCCCTCCGAGCAGTACTTC. Translation gives CASRLGPSEQYF.

This clonotype was seen a few times. Just one base apart from a much larger clone, this may be a read error. This rearrangement joins TRBV6-2 or TRBV6-3 to TRBJ2-5; D unclear. Germline V lookup: CDR1 MNHEY, CDR2 SVGEGT. Between the trimmed V and J ends, which lost 5 bases and 4 bases, there was a span of 8 bases. The CDR3 is made up of 12 amino acids. The CDR3 reads CASSDSLETQYF. The CDR3 region has the DNA TGTGCCAGCAGTGATTCCTTAGAGACCCAGTACTTC.

V gene TRBV5-1 combines with J gene TRBJ2-2; tentatively, D is TRBD1 or TRBD2 (5 bases each). CDR1 and CDR2 from the germline V gene are SGHRS and YFSETQ. V lost 1 base, J lost 6 bases, and 13 bases lay in between. CDR3 size: 15 residues. Written as DNA, the CDR3 is TGCGCCAGCAGCTTGACAGGAGGCAGCGCCGGGGAGCTGTTTTTT. Encoded protein: CASSLTGGSAGELFF.

This clonotype was seen more than once but under ten times. CDR3 DNA sequence: TGTGCCACCAGTGATTCAGGGGCCGGAAACACCATATATTTT. Translating it yields CATSDSGAGNTIYF. This chain uses TRBV24-1 with TRBJ1-3; a possible D gene is TRBD1 (6 bases). This CDR3 region has 14 residues. V lost 2 bases, J lost 4 bases, and 8 bases lay in between. Germline-derived CDR1 and CDR2 are KGHDR and SFDVKD.

This chain connects TRBV29-1 to TRBJ1-1; the D gene is possibly TRBD1 (6 bases). This CDR3 comprises 15 residues. V was clipped by 8 bases and J by 1 base, with 20 bases between them. The germline V gene encodes CDR1 SQVTM and CDR2 ANQGSEA. The CDR3 is CSFRRGHLGNTEAFF. CDR3 nucleotides: TGCAGCTTCCGCAGGGGACACCTAGGGAACACTGAAGCTTTCTTT.

V gene TRBV20-1 combines with J gene TRBJ2-3; D ambiguous. Trimming removed 6 bases from V and 3 bases from J, with 4 bases in between. The CDR3 extends over 10 amino acids. Germline V gene lookup returns CDR1 DFQATT and CDR2 SNEGSKA (reference sequence). The CDR3 protein is CSAMTDTQYF. The CDR3, as DNA: TGCAGTGCCATGACAGATACGCAGTATTTT.

This clonotype was counted between two and nine times. This chain connects TRBV6-2 or TRBV6-3 to TRBJ2-5, with D perhaps TRBD2 (6 bases). Germline values: CDR1 MNHEY, CDR2 SVGEGT. The CDR3 extends over 16 amino acids. V was pared by 2 bases and J by 3 bases, with 16 bases between. The CDR3 sequence is CASSYGSGVIKETQYF. The CDR3 DNA is TGTGCCAGCAGTTACGGGTCGGGGGTAATTAAAGAGACCCAGTACTTC.

The chain combines TRBV12-3 or TRBV12-4 with TRBJ2-1; D is perhaps TRBD2 (7 bases). The CDR3 consists of 13 residues. V was shortened by 3 bases and J by 9 bases, with 12 bases between the two germline ends. The CDR3 DNA reads as TGTGCCAGCAGTTTTCGGGGGGCAGGTGAGCAGTTCTTC. Protein: CASSFRGAGEQFF.

A remark on this clonotype: This could be a read error, since a much larger clone is one nucleotide away. V is TRBV12-3 or TRBV12-4 and J is TRBJ2-7; 10 nucleotides agree with TRBD1. Trimming took 3 bases from V and 3 from J; bases not matched to a gene: 5. The CDR3 totals 15 residues. CDR3 DNA sequence: TGTGCCAGCAGTTTGGCCGGGACAGGGGTCTACGAGCAGTACTTC. Translating gives CASSLAGTGVYEQYF.

The CDR3 reads CASSLVTGTRYNEQFF. In DNA form, the CDR3 reads TGTGCCAGCAGCTTAGTTACAGGGACCAGGTACAATGAGCAGTTCTTC. This sequence joins TRBV7-2 and TRBJ2-1; perhaps TRBD1 as D (6 bases). The germline gives CDR1 SGHTA, CDR2 FQGNSA. The V end was cut by 1 base, the J end by 4 bases, with 14 bases between. This CDR3 contains 16 residues.

Note on this clonotype: At one end, the junction sequence differs from germline, possibly due to a read error. The rearrangement uses TRBV4-2 and TRBJ2-5; no firm D call. The germline V gene encodes CDR1 LGHNA and CDR2 YNFKEQ. This CDR3 contains 11 residues. CDR3 protein: CASSQEETQNF. Written as DNA, the CDR3 is TGTGCCAGCAGCCAAGAAGAGACCCAGAACTTC.

This clonotype was recorded a few times. The chain links TRBV7-9 to TRBJ2-3; D unclear. This CDR3 is built from 14 residues. Germline CDR1 is SEHNR and CDR2 is FQNEAQ (reference sequence). Trimming stripped 5 bases from V and 2 bases from J, with 11 bases between. The CDR3 DNA reads as TGTGCCAGCAGCACCCCACTTGACACAGATACGCAGTATTTT. Encoded protein: CASSTPLDTDTQYF.

This clonotype occurred a few times. V is TRBV5-5 and J is TRBJ2-7, with TRBD1 as a possible D gene (7 bases). The CDR3 loop spans 14 amino acids. Between the trimmed V and J ends, which lost 1 base and 3 bases, there was a span of 11 bases. CDR1 SGHKS and CDR2 YYEKEE come from the germline V gene (reference sequence). CDR3 amino acids: CASSLYRGLYEQYF. The CDR3 nucleotides read TGTGCCAGCAGCTTGTACAGGGGACTCTACGAGCAGTACTTC.

This chain joins TRBV10-3 and TRBJ2-3; 7 nucleotides align to TRBD1. J lost 2 bases, V lost 6 bases, and 8 bases had no gene match. The CDR3 runs to 15 residues. The germline V gene has CDR1 ENHRY and CDR2 SYGVKD. CDR3: CAISTGTVITDTQYF. The CDR3, as DNA: TGTGCCATCAGCACCGGGACAGTAATCACAGATACGCAGTATTTT.

This clonotype was seen more than once but under ten times. In DNA form, the CDR3 reads TGTGCCAGCAGCTTAGAGGGACTAGCGGGAGAGACCCAGTACTTC. It specifies CASSLEGLAGETQYF. This chain links TRBV7-6 with TRBJ2-5; 12 bases map to TRBD2. J lost 4 bases, V lost 1 base, and 1 base had no gene match. The CDR3 runs to 15 residues. Germline values: CDR1 SGHVS, CDR2 FNYEAQ.

In this sample, this clonotype turned up many times. The V and J genes are TRBV10-3 and TRBJ2-2, with D hard to call. The CDR3 has 16 amino acids. Looked up from germline, CDR1 is ENHRY and CDR2 is SYGVKD. V gave up 0 bases and J gave up 0 bases, with 8 bases separating them. CDR3 protein: CAISESGVPNTGELFF. The CDR3 nucleotides read TGTGCCATCAGTGAGTCTGGTGTACCGAACACCGGGGAGCTGTTTTTT.

This clonotype was picked up a small number of times. This chain connects TRBV11-2 to TRBJ1-4; D is uncertain. Germline lookup yields CDR1 SGHAT and CDR2 FQNNGV. V was trimmed by 3 bases and J by 3 bases, leaving 23 bases between them. The CDR3 loop spans 19 amino acids. The CDR3 reads CASSFPERRLKRSNEKLFF. The CDR3 DNA is TGTGCCAGCAGCTTCCCAGAAAGACGACTTAAGCGGTCTAATGAAAAACTGTTTTTT.

This chain uses TRBV7-9 with TRBJ1-2; 8 nucleotides line up with TRBD1. Unmatched junction bases numbered 5, after V lost 3 bases and J lost 8 bases. The V gene's germline CDR1 is SEHNR and CDR2 FQNEAQ (reference sequence). The CDR3 consists of 13 residues. The CDR3 DNA reads TGTGCCAGCAGCTTCGGACAGGGAGGCGGCTACACCTTC. It encodes CASSFGQGGGYTF.